What follows are 29 T cell receptor beta chains derived from one specimen sequenced in a study of blood T cell repertoires in COVID-19. Method: immunoSEQ multiplex PCR; TCRdb's copy keeps in-frame clones and lacks some. The sample includes over 25,000 clones, under 85% of them seen just once. The sample comprised peripheral blood. The receptors stem from a woman older than 75 with acute or convalescent COVID-19.

The rearrangement uses TRBV6-2 or TRBV6-3 and TRBJ2-1; TRBD2 matches 7 bases. CDR3 length equals 15 residues. Trimming took 2 bases from V and 10 from J; bases not matched to a gene: 11. CDR1 and CDR2 from the germline V gene are MNHEY and SVGEGT. CDR3: CASSYEGAGAYEQFF. The CDR3 region has the DNA TGTGCCAGCAGTTACGAGGGCGCGGGAGCGTACGAGCAGTTCTTC.

The J gene is TRBJ2-1, the V gene TRBV6-5; a weak D match, TRBD2 (5 bases). Germline CDR1 reads MNHEY; CDR2 reads SVGAGI. V shed 6 bases and J shed 4 bases, with 16 bases lying between them. The CDR3 is 15 residues long. The CDR3 loop is CASRTTGSIYNEQFF. The CDR3, as DNA: TGTGCCAGCAGGACTACGGGCTCCATTTACAATGAGCAGTTCTTC.

V gene TRBV27 combines with J gene TRBJ1-5; perhaps TRBD1 as D (6 bases). In germline, CDR1 is MNHEY, CDR2 SMNVEV (reference sequence). This CDR3 is built from 14 residues. V was shortened by 2 bases and J by 5 bases, with 10 bases between the two germline ends. In nucleotides, the CDR3 is TGTGCCAGCAGTTTACAGGGGCCGGATCAGCCCCAGCATTTT. This gives the protein CASSLQGPDQPQHF.

The chain is built from TRBV5-6 and TRBJ2-1; 10 nucleotides agree with TRBD2. The CDR3 sequence is 15 residues long. Germline trimming cut 4 bases from V and 7 bases from J; bases unmatched to any gene: 8. Per the germline V gene, CDR1 is SGHDT and CDR2 is YYEEEE. The CDR3 loop is CASSGERGGLNEQFF. In DNA form, the CDR3 reads TGTGCCAGCAGCGGGGAGCGGGGGGGCCTGAATGAGCAGTTCTTC.

This chain uses TRBV30 with TRBJ2-7, with 9 bases fitting TRBD2. J was trimmed by 10 bases and V by 4 bases; bases with no gene match: 23. Germline values: CDR1 GTSNPN, CDR2 SVGIG (reference sequence). The CDR3 is made up of 17 amino acids. CDR3 region: CAWMAGAIVRTSAPQYF. CDR3 nucleotide sequence: TGTGCCTGGATGGCGGGGGCGATTGTCAGGACTAGCGCCCCCCAGTACTTC.

This rearrangement joins TRBV28 to TRBJ1-5; D might be TRBD1 (6 bases). The CDR3 is 17 amino acids. Trimming removed 2 bases at V and 3 bases at J, with 17 bases between. CDR1 MDHEN and CDR2 SYDVKM come from the germline V gene. CDR3 coding DNA: TGTGCCAGCAGTTTAACTACAGGGATAAGGGCCAATCAGCCCCAGCATTTT. It specifies CASSLTTGIRANQPQHF.

This rearrangement joins TRBV25-1 to TRBJ2-3; maybe TRBD1 (5 bases). Trimming left V 5 bases short and J 6 bases short, with 15 bases between. Looked up from germline, CDR1 is MGHDK and CDR2 is SYGVNS. There are 14 residues in the CDR3. The CDR3 here is CASSPSWGLDTQYF. Written as DNA, the CDR3 is TGTGCCAGCAGTCCCTCCTGGGGCCTCGATACGCAGTATTTT. The full variable domain, with the rest looked up from reference TRBV25-1 and TRBJ2-3, is EADIYQTPRYLVIGTGKKITLECSQTMGHDKMYWYQQDPGMELHLIHYSYGVNSTEKGDLSSESTVSRIRTEHFPLTLESARPSHTSQYLCASSPSWGLDTQYFGPGTRLTVL.

The rearrangement uses TRBV7-2 and TRBJ2-1, with D perhaps TRBD1 (5 bases). V lost 4 bases and J 2 bases, leaving 12 bases between the germline ends. CDR3 length: 15 amino acids. Germline-derived CDR1 and CDR2 are SGHTA and FQGNSA. For the CDR3, the DNA is TGTGCCAGCAGCTCTTCCAGGGTAACCTACAATGAGCAGTTCTTC. Protein sequence: CASSSSRVTYNEQFF. Looking up the rest from reference TRBV7-2 and TRBJ2-1 gives the full variable domain: GAGVSQSPSNKVTEKGKDVELRCDPISGHTALYWYRQSLGQGLEFLIYFQGNSAPDKSGLPSDRFSAERTGGSVSTLTIQRTQQEDSAVYLCASSSSRVTYNEQFFGPGTRLTVL.

The rearrangement links TRBV5-1 to TRBJ1-2; no clear D gene. Germline CDR1 reads SGHRS; CDR2 reads YFSETQ. CDR3 size: 14 residues. Trimming pared 1 base from V and 5 bases from J, leaving 12 bases between. Written as DNA, the CDR3 is TGCGCCAGCAGCTTGAGGGCGGGTCCTTATGGCTACACCTTC. Encoded protein: CASSLRAGPYGYTF.

This clone has just a few counts. Here the CDR3 reads CASSLLQGGTFNEQFF. The CDR3 DNA is TGTGCCAGCAGTTTGCTACAGGGGGGGACGTTCAATGAGCAGTTCTTC. The chain employs TRBV27 and TRBJ2-1; D perhaps matches TRBD1 (8 bases). The CDR3 is made up of 16 amino acids. V was clipped by 3 bases and J by 6 bases, with 18 bases between them. CDR1 is MNHEY and CDR2 is SMNVEV in the germline V gene (reference sequence).

The gene calls are TRBV4-1 and TRBJ1-5; tentatively, D is TRBD1 (6 bases). The CDR3 length is 14 residues. Looked up from germline, CDR1 is MGHRA and CDR2 is YSYEKL. With 5 bases removed from V and 7 bases from J, the gap between germline ends came to 15 bases. The CDR3 bases are TGCGCCAGCAGCTTACAGGGAGTCGACCAGCCCCAGCATTTT. Amino acids: CASSLQGVDQPQHF.

This clone was seen more than once but under ten times. The gene calls are TRBV19 and TRBJ1-2; 12 bases match TRBD1. The CDR3 has 13 residues. Germline trimming cut 5 bases from V and 9 bases from J; bases unmatched to any gene: 4. CDR1 and CDR2 (germline): LNHDA, SQIVND (reference sequence). Written as DNA, the CDR3 is TGTGCCAGTAGTGGGGACAGGGGGCTTAGCTACACCTTC. It codes for CASSGDRGLSYTF. The full variable domain, completed using reference TRBV19 and TRBJ1-2, is DGGITQSPKYLFRKEGQNVTLSCEQNLNHDAMYWYRQDPGQGLRLIYYSQIVNDFQKGDIAEGYSVSREKKESFPLTVTSAQKNPTAFYLCASSGDRGLSYTFGSGTRLTVV.

V gene TRBV10-3 combines with J gene TRBJ1-3; D unresolved. CDR3 length: 16 residues. V was clipped by 5 bases and J by 2 bases, with 16 bases between them. Germline loops: CDR1 ENHRY, CDR2 SYGVKD. The CDR3 here is CAISQVVGRPGNTIYF. The CDR3, as DNA: TGTGCCATCAGTCAGGTAGTTGGAAGGCCTGGAAACACCATATATTTT.

This chain uses TRBV15 with TRBJ1-1, with 7 positions matching TRBD1. J gave up 1 base and V 3 bases, and 5 bases lay outside the gene matches. CDR3 length: 15 residues. Germline loops: CDR1 LNHNV, CDR2 YYDKDF (reference sequence). The CDR3 bases are TGTGCCACCAGCAGCAGGGACAGACAGAACACTGAAGCTTTCTTT. It codes for CATSSRDRQNTEAFF. Drawing the rest from reference TRBV15 and TRBJ1-1, the complete variable domain is DAMVIQNPRYQVTQFGKPVTLSCSQTLNHNVMYWYQQKSSQAPKLLFHYYDKDFNNEADTPDNFQSRRPNTSFCFLDIRSPGLGDTAMYLCATSSRDRQNTEAFFGQGTRLTVV.

The rearrangement uses TRBV27 and TRBJ1-2, with D hard to call. Germline CDR1 MNHEY, CDR2 SMNVEV (reference sequence). The V and J ends lost 0 bases and 8 bases respectively, with 10 bases between them. This CDR3 has 13 amino acids. CDR3 DNA: TGTGCCAGCAGTTTATCAGGCGGGTTCGGCTACACCTTC. Its protein product is CASSLSGGFGYTF.

The chain couples TRBV28 to TRBJ1-1, with D hard to call. The CDR3 length is 13 residues. Germline V CDR1 and CDR2: MDHEN, SYDVKM. Between the trimmed V and J ends, which lost 7 bases and 3 bases, there was a span of 12 bases. The CDR3 sequence is CASTRYVDTEAFF. The CDR3 DNA reads TGTGCCAGCACCAGATATGTGGACACTGAAGCTTTCTTT.

This chain joins TRBV2 and TRBJ1-5, with D maybe TRBD1 (6 bases). Per the germline V gene, CDR1 is SNHLY and CDR2 is FYNNEI. V shed 0 bases and J shed 6 bases, with 12 bases lying between them. This CDR3 contains 15 residues. The CDR3 nucleotides read TGTGCCAGCAGTGAAGCGAGGGCAGGGGTTCAGCCCCAGCATTTT. Protein sequence: CASSEARAGVQPQHF.

This clone was seen only a few times. The chain is built from TRBV11-2 and TRBJ2-1; tentative D call: TRBD1 (5 bases). V shed 5 bases and J shed 8 bases, with 19 bases lying between them. This CDR3 contains 15 residues. CDR1 and CDR2 from the germline V gene are SGHAT and FQNNGV. CDR3 sequence reads: CASSRELQVPYEQFF. CDR3 in DNA: TGTGCCAGCAGCCGAGAACTACAGGTTCCCTATGAGCAGTTCTTC.

The gene calls are TRBV30 and TRBJ1-6, with TRBD1 as a possible D gene (6 bases). Trimming took 0 bases from V and 14 from J, leaving 14 bases between them. Germline V gene lookup returns CDR1 GTSNPN and CDR2 SVGIG (reference sequence). The CDR3 extends over 13 amino acids. CDR3 bases: TGTGCCTGGAGTGTACAGGGTCTTACCACCCTCCACTTT. Amino acid sequence: CAWSVQGLTTLHF. Together with reference TRBV30 and TRBJ1-6, the CDR3 gives the full variable domain: SQTIHQWPATLVQPVGSPLSLECTVEGTSNPNLYWYRQAAGRGLQLLFYSVGIGQISSEVPQNLSASRPQDRQFILSSKKLLLSDSGFYLCAWSVQGLTTLHFGNGTRLTVT.

The CDR3, as DNA: TGTGCCAGCAGCCGCGGACAGAGCAATCAGCCCCAGCATTTT. Translation: CASSRGQSNQPQHF. V and J are TRBV5-8 and TRBJ1-5; D may be TRBD1 (6 bases). This CDR3 has 14 amino acids. Germline values: CDR1 SGHTS, CDR2 YDEGEE. V was clipped by 4 bases and J by 1 base, with 9 bases between them.

The genes are TRBV28 and TRBJ1-1; tentative D call: TRBD1 (5 bases). Germline CDR1 is MDHEN and CDR2 is SYDVKM. V shed 5 bases and J shed 3 bases, with 10 bases lying between them. This CDR3 spans 13 amino acids. The CDR3 spells CASSPWGDTEAFF. In DNA form, the CDR3 reads TGTGCCAGCAGTCCGTGGGGGGACACTGAAGCTTTCTTT.

V is TRBV4-2 and J is TRBJ1-3; D unclear. The CDR3 totals 16 residues. V was trimmed by 1 base and J by 0 bases, leaving 10 bases between them. Germline CDR1 reads LGHNA; CDR2 reads YNFKEQ. The CDR3 coding sequence is TGTGCCAGCAGCCAAGGGCACGGGAACTCTGGAAACACCATATATTTT. Its translation is CASSQGHGNSGNTIYF.

The chain recombines TRBV7-8 with TRBJ2-7, with TRBD1 matching 9 bases. The CDR3 is made up of 13 amino acids. V lost 1 base to trimming and J lost 6 bases; unmatched junction nucleotides: 1. Looked up from germline, CDR1 is SGHVS and CDR2 is FQNEAQ. This CDR3 is CASSLGTGAEQYF. The CDR3 DNA is TGTGCCAGCAGCTTAGGGACAGGGGCCGAGCAGTACTTC.

The chain carries TRBV6-5 and TRBJ1-3; D remains ambiguous. This CDR3 is built from 15 residues. Germline assignment: CDR1 MNHEY and CDR2 SVGAGI. V was trimmed by 2 bases and J by 0 bases, leaving 8 bases between them. The CDR3 bases are TGTGCCAGCAGTTACCGATTCAGCTCTGGAAACACCATATATTTT. Translation gives CASSYRFSSGNTIYF.

The rearrangement uses TRBV5-5 and TRBJ1-2, with D perhaps TRBD1 (6 bases). Germline CDR1 SGHKS, CDR2 YYEKEE (reference sequence). The CDR3 spans 12 residues. The germline V and J ends were trimmed by 2 bases and 6 bases, with 8 bases remaining between them. The CDR3 loop reads CASSLQGHGYTF. The CDR3, as DNA: TGTGCCAGCAGCTTACAGGGCCATGGCTACACCTTC. The complete variable domain, with remaining parts taken from reference TRBV5-5 and TRBJ1-2, reads DAGVTQSPTHLIKTRGQQVTLRCSPISGHKSVSWYQQVLGQGPQFIFQYYEKEERGRGNFPDRFSARQFPNYSSELNVNALLLGDSALYLCASSLQGHGYTFGSGTRLTVV.

This clone was seen just once. V usage is TRBV28 and J usage is TRBJ2-1; 8 bases are shared with TRBD2. Germline-derived CDR1 and CDR2 are MDHEN and SYDVKM. This CDR3 region has 17 residues. V was pared by 3 bases and J by 7 bases, with 14 bases of the junction left unmatched. CDR3 residues: CASSFSSGGPGSNEQFF. CDR3 nucleotide sequence: TGTGCCAGCAGTTTCTCGAGCGGGGGTCCTGGGAGTAATGAGCAGTTCTTC.

This clone was seen once. The chain carries TRBV10-3 and TRBJ1-2; possible D gene TRBD1, 5 bases. The CDR3 loop spans 14 amino acids. CDR1 and CDR2 from the germline V gene are ENHRY and SYGVKD. V was shortened by 3 bases and J by 1 base, with 9 bases between the two germline ends. CDR3 coding DNA: TGTGCCATCAGTGACAGGGTTCTTAACTATGGCTACACCTTC. Protein sequence: CAISDRVLNYGYTF.

V is TRBV2 and J is TRBJ1-6, with 9 positions matching TRBD1. Trimming took 4 bases from V and 1 from J; bases not matched to a gene: 2. The CDR3 runs 16 residues. Germline lookup yields CDR1 SNHLY and CDR2 FYNNEI. CDR3 in amino acids: CASSVDRGSYNSPLHF. CDR3 coding DNA: TGTGCCAGCAGTGTCGACAGGGGGTCCTATAATTCACCCCTCCACTTT.

V usage is TRBV28 and J usage is TRBJ1-4; possible D gene TRBD1, 6 bases. Germline V gene data show CDR1 as MDHEN and CDR2 as SYDVKM. The CDR3 totals 14 residues. Trimming cost V 5 bases and J 4 bases, with 11 bases left between them. The CDR3 nucleotides are TGTGCCAGCAGTCGCACAGGGTTTAATGAAAAACTGTTTTTT. This translates into CASSRTGFNEKLFF.